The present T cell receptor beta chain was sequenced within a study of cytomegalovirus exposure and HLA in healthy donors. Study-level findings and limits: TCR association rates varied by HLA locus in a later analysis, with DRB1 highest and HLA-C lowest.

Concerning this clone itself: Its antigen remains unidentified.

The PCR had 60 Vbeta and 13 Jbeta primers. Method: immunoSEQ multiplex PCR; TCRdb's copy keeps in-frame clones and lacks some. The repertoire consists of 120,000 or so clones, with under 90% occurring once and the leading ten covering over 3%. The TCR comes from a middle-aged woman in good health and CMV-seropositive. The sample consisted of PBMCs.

CDR3 sequence (DNA): TGCGCCAGCACCCACGGGTGGCAGAGGGGGCAGAACTATGGCTACACCTTC. Protein product: CASTHGWQRGQNYGYTF. The chain links TRBV4-1 to TRBJ1-2, with 7 bases that match TRBD1. Germline CDR1 and CDR2: MGHRA and YSYEKL. The J segment lost 2 bases and the V segment lost 7 bases, leaving 16 bases of the junction unmatched. The CDR3 covers 17 residues.